This T cell receptor (beta chain) was sequenced for a study of STAT5B mutations in CD4+ large granular lymphocyte leukemia. In regard to this clone: Its specificity is not known.

Study processing details: The detection floor for productive clonotype frequency was 2.59 x 10-5. Assay used: immunoSEQ multiplex PCR; TCRdb lists only in-frame clones, some missing. The V and J calls and the clone size are those of that table, but D and trimming were determined from the DNA. The sample carries about 30,000 clones, around 82% recorded once. Regarding the study as a whole: Main leukemic clonotypes were patient-specific, but roughly 25% appeared at low frequency elsewhere.

Germline V gene data show CDR1 as LGHNA and CDR2 as YSLEER. The CDR3 spans 15 residues. V dropped 1 base and J dropped 1 base, with 10 bases sitting between them. This receptor was obtained from a human donor in good health. The genes are TRBV4-3 and TRBJ2-5; no clear D. Input material: CD4+ T cells from blood buffy coats. CDR3 residues: CASSQGPGPQETQYF. For the CDR3, the DNA is TGCGCCAGCAGCCAAGGGCCGGGTCCCCAAGAGACCCAGTACTTC.